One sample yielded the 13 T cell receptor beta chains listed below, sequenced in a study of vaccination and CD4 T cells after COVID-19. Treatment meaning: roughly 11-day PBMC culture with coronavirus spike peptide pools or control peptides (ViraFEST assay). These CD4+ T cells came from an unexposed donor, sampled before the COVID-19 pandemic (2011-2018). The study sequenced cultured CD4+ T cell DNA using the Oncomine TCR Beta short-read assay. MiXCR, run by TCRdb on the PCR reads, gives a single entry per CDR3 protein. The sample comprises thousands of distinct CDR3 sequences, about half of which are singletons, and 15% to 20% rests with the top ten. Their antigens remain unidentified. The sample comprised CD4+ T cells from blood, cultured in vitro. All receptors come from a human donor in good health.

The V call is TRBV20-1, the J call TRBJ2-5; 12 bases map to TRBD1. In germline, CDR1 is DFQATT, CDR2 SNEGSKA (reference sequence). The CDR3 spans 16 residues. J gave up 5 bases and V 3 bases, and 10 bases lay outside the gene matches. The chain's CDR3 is CSASPLGQGARETQYF. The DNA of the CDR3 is TGCAGTGCTAGTCCCCTGGGACAGGGGGCGCGGGAGACCCAGTACTTC.

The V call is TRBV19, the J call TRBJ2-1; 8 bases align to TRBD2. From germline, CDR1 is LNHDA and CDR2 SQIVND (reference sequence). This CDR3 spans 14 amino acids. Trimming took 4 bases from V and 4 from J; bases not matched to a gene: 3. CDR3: CASSTGGAYNEQFF. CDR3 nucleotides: TGTGCCAGTAGTACCGGGGGGGCTTACAATGAGCAGTTCTTC.

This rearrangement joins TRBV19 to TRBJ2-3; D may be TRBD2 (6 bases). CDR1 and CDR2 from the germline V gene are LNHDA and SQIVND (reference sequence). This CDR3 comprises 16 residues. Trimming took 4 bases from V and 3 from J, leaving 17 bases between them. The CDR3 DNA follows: TGTGCCAGTAGTACCTCGGGGGACTGGCAGACAGATACGCAGTATTTT. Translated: CASSTSGDWQTDTQYF.

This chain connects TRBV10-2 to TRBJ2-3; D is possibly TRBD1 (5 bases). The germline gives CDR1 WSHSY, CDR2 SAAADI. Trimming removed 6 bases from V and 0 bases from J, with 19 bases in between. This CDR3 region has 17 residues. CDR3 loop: CASSEITGVLSTDTQYF. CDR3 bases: TGCGCCAGCAGCGAGATAACAGGAGTACTCAGCACAGATACGCAGTATTTT.

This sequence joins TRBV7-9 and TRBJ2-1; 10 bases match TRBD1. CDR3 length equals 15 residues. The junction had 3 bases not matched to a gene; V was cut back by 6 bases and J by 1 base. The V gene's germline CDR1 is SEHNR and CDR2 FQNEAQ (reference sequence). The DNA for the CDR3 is TGTGCCAGCAGTCGGACAGGGGGTTCCTACAATGAGCAGTTCTTC. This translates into CASSRTGGSYNEQFF. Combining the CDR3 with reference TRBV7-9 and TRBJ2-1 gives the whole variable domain DTGVSQNPRHKITKRGQNVTFRCDPISEHNRLYWYRQTLGQGPEFLTYFQNEAQLEKSRLLSDRFSAERPKGSFSTLEIQRTEQGDSAMYLCASSRTGGSYNEQFFGPGTRLTVL.

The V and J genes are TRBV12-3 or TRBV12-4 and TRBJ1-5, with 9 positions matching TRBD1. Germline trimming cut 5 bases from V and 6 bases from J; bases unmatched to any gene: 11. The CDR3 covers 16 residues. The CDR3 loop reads CASSRPGTGQSQPQHF. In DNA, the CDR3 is TGTGCCAGCAGTCGGCCTGGGACAGGGCAATCTCAGCCCCAGCATTTT.

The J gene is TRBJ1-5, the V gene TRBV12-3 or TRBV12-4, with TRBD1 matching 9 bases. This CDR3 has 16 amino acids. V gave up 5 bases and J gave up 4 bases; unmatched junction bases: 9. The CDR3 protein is CASSINPGQGNQPQHF. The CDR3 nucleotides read TGTGCCAGCAGTATCAACCCCGGACAGGGGAATCAGCCCCAGCATTTT.

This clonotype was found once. The DNA of the CDR3 is TGCGCCAGCAGTGAGTCGCGAGGGTCGCACACTGAAGCTTTCTTT. Amino acid sequence: CASSESRGSHTEAFF. V and J are TRBV10-2 and TRBJ1-1; D call uncertain. Between the trimmed V and J ends, which lost 0 bases and 3 bases, there was a span of 11 bases. Per germline, CDR1 WSHSY and CDR2 SAAADI. The CDR3 consists of 15 residues.

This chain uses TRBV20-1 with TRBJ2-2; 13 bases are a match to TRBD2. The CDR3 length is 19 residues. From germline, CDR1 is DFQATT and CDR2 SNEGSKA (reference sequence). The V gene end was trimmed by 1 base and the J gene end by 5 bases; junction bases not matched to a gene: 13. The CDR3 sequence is CSARGSSGLAGDGTGELFF. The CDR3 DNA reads TGCAGTGCTAGAGGGTCGAGCGGACTAGCGGGAGATGGGACCGGGGAGCTGTTTTTT.

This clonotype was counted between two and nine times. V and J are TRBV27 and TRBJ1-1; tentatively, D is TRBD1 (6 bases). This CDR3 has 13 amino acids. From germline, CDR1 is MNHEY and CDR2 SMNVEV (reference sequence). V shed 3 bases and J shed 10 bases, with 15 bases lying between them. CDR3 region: CASSFTDRKGAFF. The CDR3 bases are TGTGCCAGCAGTTTTACTGACAGGAAGGGAGCTTTCTTT.

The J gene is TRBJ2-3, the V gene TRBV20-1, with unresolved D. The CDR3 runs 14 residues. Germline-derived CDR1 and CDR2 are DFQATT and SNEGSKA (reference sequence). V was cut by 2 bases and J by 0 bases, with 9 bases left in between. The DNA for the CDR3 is TGCAGTGCTAGACCACGGTTTAGCACAGATACGCAGTATTTT. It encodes CSARPRFSTDTQYF.

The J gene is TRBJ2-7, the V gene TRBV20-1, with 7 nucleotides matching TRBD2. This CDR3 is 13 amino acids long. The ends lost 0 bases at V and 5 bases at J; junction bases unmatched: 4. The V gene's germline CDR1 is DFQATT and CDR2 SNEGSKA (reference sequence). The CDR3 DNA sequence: TGCAGTGCTAGAGATCTAGCGGTGGACGAGCAGTACTTC. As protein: CSARDLAVDEQYF.

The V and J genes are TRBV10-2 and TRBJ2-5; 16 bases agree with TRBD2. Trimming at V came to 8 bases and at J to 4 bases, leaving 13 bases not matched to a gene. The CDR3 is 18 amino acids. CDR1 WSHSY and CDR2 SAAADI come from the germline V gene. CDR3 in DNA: TGCGCCAGCCATCCGGGACTAGCGGGAGGGCGTTTTCGAGAGACCCAGTACTTC. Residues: CASHPGLAGGRFRETQYF.